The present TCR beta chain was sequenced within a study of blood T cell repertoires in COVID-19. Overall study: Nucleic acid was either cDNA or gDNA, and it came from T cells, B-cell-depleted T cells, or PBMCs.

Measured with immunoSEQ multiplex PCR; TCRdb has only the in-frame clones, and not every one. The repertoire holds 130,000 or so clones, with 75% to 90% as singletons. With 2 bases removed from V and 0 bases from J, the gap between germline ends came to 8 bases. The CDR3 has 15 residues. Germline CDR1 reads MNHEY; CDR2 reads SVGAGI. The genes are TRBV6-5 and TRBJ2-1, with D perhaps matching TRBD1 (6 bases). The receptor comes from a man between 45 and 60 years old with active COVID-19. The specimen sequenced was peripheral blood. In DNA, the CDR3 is TGTGCCAGCAGTTACGACAGGTCCTCCTACAATGAGCAGTTCTTC. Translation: CASSYDRSSYNEQFF.